This section outlines one TCR beta chain sequence together with its context. Its antigen remains unidentified. These data belong to a study of long-term antiretroviral therapy in people with HIV. General study points: Repertoire dominance by clones expanded before ART was seen at all time points. Relative to control repertoires, HIV repertoires exhibited narrower CDR3 length ranges. On ART adherence, viral resistance or therapy changes, no data were available.

Every donor had one or more pre-ART and two or more post-ART PBMC samples. The length of the CDR3 is 15 residues. V gave up 5 bases and J gave up 4 bases, with 14 bases separating them. CDR1 is SGHTA, CDR2 FQGNSA, per germline. Run at survey level, the immunoSEQ assay was version v3.0. The data were produced by immunoSEQ multiplex PCR, yet TCRdb's version contains in-frame clones alone and is incomplete. The sample holds some 23,000 clones, 88% seen once. This TCR derives from a man between 25 and 39 years old with HIV. The specimen was unsorted PBMCs, collected around 4.6 years after starting antiretroviral therapy. This sequence joins TRBV7-2 and TRBJ2-2, with D perhaps being TRBD1 or TRBD2 (6 bases each). CDR3 DNA: TGTGCCAGCAGCCCTGGGGGGCCCGGCACCGGGGAGCTGTTTTTT. Its translation: CASSPGGPGTGELFF.